This T cell receptor beta chain originates from a study of cytomegalovirus exposure and HLA in healthy donors. Across the whole study: An earlier analysis found some 100 million unique TCR beta sequences from about 190 million T cells. About 79% of roughly 400 genotyped donors fell in the Caucasian-associated ancestry cluster.

This PCR relied on a set of 60 Vbeta primers and 13 Jbeta primers. The data were produced by immunoSEQ multiplex PCR, yet TCRdb's version contains in-frame clones alone and is incomplete. Found here are about 99,000 clones, roughly 72% of them singletons; the top ten hold about 5.7%. Germline V gene data show CDR1 as GTSNPN and CDR2 as SVGIG (reference sequence). This CDR3 region has 12 residues. Regarding this clone: What it binds is unknown.

Study results and limitations: There were some public TCRs occurring in many donors, but most TCR sequences were rare. Later on, an analysis tied some 17,000 TCR beta sequences to HLA alleles at 0.05 false discovery rate.

The sequenced sample consisted of PBMCs. This sequence was found in a woman aged 18-29 years in good health and CMV-seropositive. The chain has TRBV30 and TRBJ1-1, with D unresolved. CDR3 sequence: CVLAVSNTEAFF. CDR3 in DNA: TGTGTCCTGGCGGTCAGTAACACTGAAGCTTTCTTT.